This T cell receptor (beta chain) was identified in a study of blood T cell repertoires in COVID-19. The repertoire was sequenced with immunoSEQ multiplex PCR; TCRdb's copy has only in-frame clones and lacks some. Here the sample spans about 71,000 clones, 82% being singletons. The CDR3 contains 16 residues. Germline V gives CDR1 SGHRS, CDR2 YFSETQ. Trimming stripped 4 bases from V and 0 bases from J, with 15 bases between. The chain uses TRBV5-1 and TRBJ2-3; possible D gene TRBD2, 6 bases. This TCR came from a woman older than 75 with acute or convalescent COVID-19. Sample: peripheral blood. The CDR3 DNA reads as TGCGCCAGCAGCCCCGGACTAACCACTAGCACAGATACGCAGTATTTT. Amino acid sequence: CASSPGLTTSTDTQYF.